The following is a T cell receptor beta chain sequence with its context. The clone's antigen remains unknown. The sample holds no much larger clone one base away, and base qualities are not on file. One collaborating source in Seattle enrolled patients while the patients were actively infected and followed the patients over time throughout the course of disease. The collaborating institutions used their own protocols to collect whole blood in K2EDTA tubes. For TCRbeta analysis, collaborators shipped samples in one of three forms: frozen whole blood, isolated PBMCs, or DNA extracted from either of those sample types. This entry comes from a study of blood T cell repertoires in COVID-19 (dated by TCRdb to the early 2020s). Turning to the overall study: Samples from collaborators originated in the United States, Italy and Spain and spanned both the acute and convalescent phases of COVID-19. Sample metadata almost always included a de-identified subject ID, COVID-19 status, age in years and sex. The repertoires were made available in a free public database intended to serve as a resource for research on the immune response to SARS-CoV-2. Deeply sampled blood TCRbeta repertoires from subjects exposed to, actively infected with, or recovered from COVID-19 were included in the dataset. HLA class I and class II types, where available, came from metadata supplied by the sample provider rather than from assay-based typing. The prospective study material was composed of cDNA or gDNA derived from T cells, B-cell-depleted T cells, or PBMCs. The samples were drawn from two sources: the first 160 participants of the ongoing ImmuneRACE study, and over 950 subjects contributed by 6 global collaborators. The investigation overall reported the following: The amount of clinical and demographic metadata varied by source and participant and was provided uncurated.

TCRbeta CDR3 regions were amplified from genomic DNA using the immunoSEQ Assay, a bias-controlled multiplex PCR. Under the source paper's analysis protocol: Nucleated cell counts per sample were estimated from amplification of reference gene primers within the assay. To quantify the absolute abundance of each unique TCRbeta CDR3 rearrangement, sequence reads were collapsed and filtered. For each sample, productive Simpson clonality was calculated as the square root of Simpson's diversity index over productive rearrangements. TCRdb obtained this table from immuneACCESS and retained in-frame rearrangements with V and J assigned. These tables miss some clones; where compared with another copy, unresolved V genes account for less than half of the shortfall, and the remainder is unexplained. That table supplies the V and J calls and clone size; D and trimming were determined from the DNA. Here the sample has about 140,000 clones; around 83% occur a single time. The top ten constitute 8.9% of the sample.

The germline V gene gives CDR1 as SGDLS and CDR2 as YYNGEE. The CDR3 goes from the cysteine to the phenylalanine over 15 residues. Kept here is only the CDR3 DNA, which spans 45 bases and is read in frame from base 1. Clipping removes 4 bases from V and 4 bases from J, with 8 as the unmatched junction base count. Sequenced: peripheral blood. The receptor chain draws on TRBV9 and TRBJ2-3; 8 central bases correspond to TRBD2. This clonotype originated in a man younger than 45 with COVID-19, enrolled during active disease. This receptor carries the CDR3 CASSPMGGGSDTQYF. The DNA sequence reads TGTGCCAGCAGCCCCATGGGCGGGGGGTCAGATACGCAGTATTTT.